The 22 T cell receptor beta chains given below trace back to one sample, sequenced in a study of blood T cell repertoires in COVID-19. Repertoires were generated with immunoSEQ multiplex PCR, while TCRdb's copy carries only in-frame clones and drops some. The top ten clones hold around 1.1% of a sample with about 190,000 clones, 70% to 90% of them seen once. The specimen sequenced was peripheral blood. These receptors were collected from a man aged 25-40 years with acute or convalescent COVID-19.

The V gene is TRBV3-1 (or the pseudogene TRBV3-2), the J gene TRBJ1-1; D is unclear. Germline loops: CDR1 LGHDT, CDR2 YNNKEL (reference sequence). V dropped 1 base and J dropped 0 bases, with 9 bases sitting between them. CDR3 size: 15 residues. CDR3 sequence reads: CASSQGRVVNTEAFF. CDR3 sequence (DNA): TGTGCCAGCAGCCAAGGCCGGGTCGTGAACACTGAAGCTTTCTTT.

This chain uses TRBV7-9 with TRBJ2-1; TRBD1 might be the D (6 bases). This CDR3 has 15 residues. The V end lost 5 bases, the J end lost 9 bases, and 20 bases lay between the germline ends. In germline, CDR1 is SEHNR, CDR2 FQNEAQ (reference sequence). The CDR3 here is CASSQYREPTIEQFF. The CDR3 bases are TGTGCCAGCAGCCAATACAGGGAGCCAACAATTGAGCAGTTCTTC. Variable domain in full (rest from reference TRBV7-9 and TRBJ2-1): DTGVSQNPRHKITKRGQNVTFRCDPISEHNRLYWYRQTLGQGPEFLTYFQNEAQLEKSRLLSDRFSAERPKGSFSTLEIQRTEQGDSAMYLCASSQYREPTIEQFFGPGTRLTVL.

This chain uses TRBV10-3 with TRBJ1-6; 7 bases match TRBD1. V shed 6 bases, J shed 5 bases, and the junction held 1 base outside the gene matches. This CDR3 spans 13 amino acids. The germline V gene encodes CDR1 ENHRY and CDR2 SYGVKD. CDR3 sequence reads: CAIRGTDNSPLHF. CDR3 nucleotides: TGTGCCATCAGGGGGACAGATAATTCACCCCTCCACTTT.

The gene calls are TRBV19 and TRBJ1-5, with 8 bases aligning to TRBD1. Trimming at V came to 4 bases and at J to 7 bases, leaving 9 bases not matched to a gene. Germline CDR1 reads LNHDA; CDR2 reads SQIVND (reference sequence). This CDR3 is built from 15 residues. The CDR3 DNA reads TGTGCCAGTAGTAAAGCACAGGGGGGAGGACAGCCCCAGCATTTT. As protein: CASSKAQGGGQPQHF.

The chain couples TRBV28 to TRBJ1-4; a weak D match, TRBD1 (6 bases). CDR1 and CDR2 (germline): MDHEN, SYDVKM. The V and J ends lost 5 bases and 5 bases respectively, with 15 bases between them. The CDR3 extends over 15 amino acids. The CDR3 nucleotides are TGTGCCAGCAGTGCGTTTACAGGGTACAATGAAAAACTGTTTTTT. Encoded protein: CASSAFTGYNEKLFF.

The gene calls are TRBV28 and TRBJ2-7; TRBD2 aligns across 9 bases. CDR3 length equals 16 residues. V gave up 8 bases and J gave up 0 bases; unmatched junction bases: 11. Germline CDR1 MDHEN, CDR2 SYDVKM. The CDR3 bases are TGTGCCAGCCCACCCGCCACTAGCGGGCACTCCTACGAGCAGTACTTC. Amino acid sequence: CASPPATSGHSYEQYF.

The CDR3 nucleotides are TGTGCCAGCAGCTTAAAAGGTAGTGGGGCGGCCCACTACGAGCAGTACTTC. Translated: CASSLKGSGAAHYEQYF. The genes are TRBV7-3 and TRBJ2-7; D possibly corresponds to TRBD1 (5 bases). V was clipped by 1 base and J by 3 bases, with 19 bases between them. The germline gives CDR1 SGHTA, CDR2 FQGTGA. The CDR3 extends over 17 amino acids.

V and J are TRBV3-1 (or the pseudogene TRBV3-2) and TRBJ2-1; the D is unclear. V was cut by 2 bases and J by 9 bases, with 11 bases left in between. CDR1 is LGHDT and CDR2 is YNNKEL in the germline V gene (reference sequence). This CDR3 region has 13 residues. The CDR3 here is CASSQFGVGEQFF. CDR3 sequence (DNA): TGTGCCAGCAGCCAATTCGGAGTCGGTGAGCAGTTCTTC.

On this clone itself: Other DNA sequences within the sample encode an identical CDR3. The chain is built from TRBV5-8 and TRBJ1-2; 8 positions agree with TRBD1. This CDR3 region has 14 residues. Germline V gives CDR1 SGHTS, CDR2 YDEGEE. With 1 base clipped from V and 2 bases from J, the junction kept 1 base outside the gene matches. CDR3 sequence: CASSLRTGNYGYTF. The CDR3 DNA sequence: TGTGCCAGCAGCTTGCGGACAGGGAACTATGGCTACACCTTC.

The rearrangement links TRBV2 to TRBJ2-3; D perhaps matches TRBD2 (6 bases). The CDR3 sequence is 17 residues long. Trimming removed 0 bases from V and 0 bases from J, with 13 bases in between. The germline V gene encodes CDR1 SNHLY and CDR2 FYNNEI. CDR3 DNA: TGTGCCAGCAGTGAAGCGCCGGCGGGGACTAGCACAGATACGCAGTATTTT. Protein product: CASSEAPAGTSTDTQYF.

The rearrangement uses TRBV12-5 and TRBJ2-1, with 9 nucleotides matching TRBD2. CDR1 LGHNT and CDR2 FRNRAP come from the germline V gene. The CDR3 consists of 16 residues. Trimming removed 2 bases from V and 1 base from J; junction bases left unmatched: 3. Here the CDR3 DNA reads TGTGCTAGTGGTTTGCCCCTAGCGGGGTCCTACAATGAGCAGTTCTTC. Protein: CASGLPLAGSYNEQFF.

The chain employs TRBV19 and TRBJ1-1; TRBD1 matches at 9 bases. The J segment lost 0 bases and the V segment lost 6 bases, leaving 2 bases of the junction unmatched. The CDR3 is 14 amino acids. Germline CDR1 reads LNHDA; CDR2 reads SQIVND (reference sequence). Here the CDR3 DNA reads TGTGCCAGTAGCGGACAGGGGCTGAACACTGAAGCTTTCTTT. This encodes CASSGQGLNTEAFF.

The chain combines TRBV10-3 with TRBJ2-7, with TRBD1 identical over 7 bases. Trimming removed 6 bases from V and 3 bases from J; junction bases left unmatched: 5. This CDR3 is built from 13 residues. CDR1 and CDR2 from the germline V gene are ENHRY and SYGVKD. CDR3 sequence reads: CAISPGQDYEQYF. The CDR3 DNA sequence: TGTGCCATCAGCCCCGGACAGGACTACGAGCAGTACTTC.

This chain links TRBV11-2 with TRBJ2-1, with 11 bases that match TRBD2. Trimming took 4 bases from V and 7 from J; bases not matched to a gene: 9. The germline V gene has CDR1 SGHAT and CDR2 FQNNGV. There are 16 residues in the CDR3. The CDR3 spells CASSSGLAGGTNEQFF. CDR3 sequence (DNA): TGTGCCAGCAGCTCAGGATTAGCGGGGGGGACGAATGAGCAGTTCTTC.

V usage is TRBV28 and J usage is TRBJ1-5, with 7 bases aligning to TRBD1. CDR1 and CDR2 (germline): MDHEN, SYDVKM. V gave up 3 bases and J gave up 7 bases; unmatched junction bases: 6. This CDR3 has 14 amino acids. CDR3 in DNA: TGTGCCAGCAGTTTCCACAGGGGAGGCCAGCCCCAGCATTTT. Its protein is CASSFHRGGQPQHF.

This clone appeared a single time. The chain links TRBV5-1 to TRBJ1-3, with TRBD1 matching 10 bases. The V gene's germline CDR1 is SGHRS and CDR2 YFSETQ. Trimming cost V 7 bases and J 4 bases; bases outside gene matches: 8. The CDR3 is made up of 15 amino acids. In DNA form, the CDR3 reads TGCGCCAGCTCAAGACAGGGGGCGCCCGGAAACACCATATATTTT. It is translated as CASSRQGAPGNTIYF. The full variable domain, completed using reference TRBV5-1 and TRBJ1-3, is KAGVTQTPRYLIKTRGQQVTLSCSPISGHRSVSWYQQTPGQGLQFLFEYFSETQRNKGNFPGRFSGRQFSNSRSEMNVSTLELGDSALYLCASSRQGAPGNTIYFGEGSWLTVV.

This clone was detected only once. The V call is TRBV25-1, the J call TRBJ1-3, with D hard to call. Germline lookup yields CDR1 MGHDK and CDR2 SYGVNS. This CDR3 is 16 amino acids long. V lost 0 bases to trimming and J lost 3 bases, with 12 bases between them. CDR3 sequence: CASSEYAGFDGNTIYF. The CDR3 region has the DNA TGTGCCAGCAGTGAATATGCGGGGTTTGATGGAAACACCATATATTTT.

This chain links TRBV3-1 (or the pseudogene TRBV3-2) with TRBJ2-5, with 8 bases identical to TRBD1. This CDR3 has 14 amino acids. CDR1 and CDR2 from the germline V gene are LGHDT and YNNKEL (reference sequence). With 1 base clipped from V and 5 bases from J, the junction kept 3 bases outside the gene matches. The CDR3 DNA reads TGTGCCAGCAGCCAAGTTTCAGGGGGCGAGACCCAGTACTTC. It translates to CASSQVSGGETQYF.

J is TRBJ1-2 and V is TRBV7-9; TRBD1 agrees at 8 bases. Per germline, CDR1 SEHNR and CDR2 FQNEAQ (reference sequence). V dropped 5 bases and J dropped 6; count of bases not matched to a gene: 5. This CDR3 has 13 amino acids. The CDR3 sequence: CASSHSDRDGYTF. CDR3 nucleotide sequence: TGTGCCAGCAGCCACTCGGACAGGGATGGCTACACCTTC.

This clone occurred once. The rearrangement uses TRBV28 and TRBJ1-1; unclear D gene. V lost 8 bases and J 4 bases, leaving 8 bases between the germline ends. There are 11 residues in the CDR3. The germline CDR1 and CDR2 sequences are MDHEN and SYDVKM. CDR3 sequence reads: CASLSVTEAFF. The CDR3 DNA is TGTGCCAGCCTAAGTGTCACTGAAGCTTTCTTT.

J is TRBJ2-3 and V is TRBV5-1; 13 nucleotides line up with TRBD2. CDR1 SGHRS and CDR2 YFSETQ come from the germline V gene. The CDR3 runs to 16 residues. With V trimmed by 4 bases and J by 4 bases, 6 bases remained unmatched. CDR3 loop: CASSRTSGGAADTQYF. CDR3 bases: TGCGCCAGCAGCAGAACTAGCGGGGGGGCGGCAGATACGCAGTATTTT.

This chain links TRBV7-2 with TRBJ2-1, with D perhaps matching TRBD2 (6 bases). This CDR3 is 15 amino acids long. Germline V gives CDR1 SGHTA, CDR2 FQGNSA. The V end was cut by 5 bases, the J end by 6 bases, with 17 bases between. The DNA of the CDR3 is TGTGCCAGCAGCCTTACTAGCTTTGCATCCAATGAGCAGTTCTTC. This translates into CASSLTSFASNEQFF.